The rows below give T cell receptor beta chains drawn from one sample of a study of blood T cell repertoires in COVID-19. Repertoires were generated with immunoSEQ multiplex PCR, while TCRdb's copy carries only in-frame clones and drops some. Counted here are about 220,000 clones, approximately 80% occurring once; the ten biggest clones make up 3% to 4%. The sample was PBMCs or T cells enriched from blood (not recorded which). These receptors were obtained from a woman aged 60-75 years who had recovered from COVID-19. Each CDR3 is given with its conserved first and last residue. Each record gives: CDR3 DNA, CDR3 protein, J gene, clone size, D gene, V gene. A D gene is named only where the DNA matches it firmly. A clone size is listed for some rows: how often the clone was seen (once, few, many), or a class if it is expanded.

DNA: TGTGCCAGCAGTTACTCTAACAGGGGGCGAAGCGAGCAGTACTTC
CDR3: CASSYSNRGRSEQYF
J: TRBJ2-7
size: .
D: TRBD1
V: TRBV6-5

DNA: TGTGCCAGCAGCTACGGGACAGGACTAAATCAGCCCCAGCATTTT
CDR3: CASSYGTGLNQPQHF
J: TRBJ1-5
size: .
D: TRBD1
V: TRBV27

DNA: TGTGCCAGCAGTTACAGTGGGTCTAGCGGAAGGAACGAGCAGTACTTC
CDR3: CASSYSGSSGRNEQYF
J: TRBJ2-7
size: .
D: TRBD2
V: TRBV6-6

DNA: TGTGCCAGTAGTCTTGCCCACGGACTTAGCTCTGGAAACACCATATATTTT
CDR3: CASSLAHGLSSGNTIYF
J: TRBJ1-3
size: once
D: .
V: TRBV19

DNA: TGTGCCAGTAGTCCTCGGGACAGATTCTTCGAAGCTTTCTTT
CDR3: CASSPRDRFFEAFF
J: TRBJ1-1
size: .
D: TRBD1
V: TRBV19

DNA: TGTGCCAGTAGGGCTAGCGGGCCCTCCACAGATACGCAGTATTTT
CDR3: CASRASGPSTDTQYF
J: TRBJ2-3
size: .
D: TRBD2
V: TRBV19

DNA: TGCAGCGTGGGGACTAGCGGGAGCCCCACCGGGGAGCTGTTTTTT
CDR3: CSVGTSGSPTGELFF
J: TRBJ2-2
size: .
D: TRBD2
V: TRBV29-1

DNA: TGTGCCAGCAGTTACGTCGGCAGCGCCAACTATGGCTACACCTTC
CDR3: CASSYVGSANYGYTF
J: TRBJ1-2
size: .
D: .
V: TRBV6-2/TRBV6-3

DNA: TGCGCCAGCAGCACCGGGACACCTAATCAGCCCCAGCATTTT
CDR3: CASSTGTPNQPQHF
J: TRBJ1-5
size: .
D: .
V: TRBV5-1

DNA: TGTGCCAGCAGCTTGAATAGGAACACTGAAGCTTTCTTT
CDR3: CASSLNRNTEAFF
J: TRBJ1-1
size: few
D: .
V: TRBV5-4

DNA: TGCAGCGTTGGGAGGACCCAGTACTTC
CDR3: CSVGRTQYF
J: TRBJ2-5
size: .
D: .
V: TRBV29-1

DNA: TGTGCCAGCAGCCGGGACAGAGTCAATGAAAAACTGTTTTTT
CDR3: CASSRDRVNEKLFF
J: TRBJ1-4
size: .
D: TRBD1
V: TRBV2

DNA: TGTGCCTGGAGCAGGCTAGCGCGTAACACCGGGGAGCTGTTTTTT
CDR3: CAWSRLARNTGELFF
J: TRBJ2-2
size: few
D: .
V: TRBV30

DNA: TGTGCCAGCAGCGTAGAGGGGCTAGCGGGAGGTACGAGCTCCTACAATGAGCAGTTCTTC
CDR3: CASSVEGLAGGTSSYNEQFF
J: TRBJ2-1
size: few
D: TRBD2
V: TRBV9

DNA: TGTGCCATCAGTGAGGAAGGGGGTGGGGATTCACCCCTCCACTTT
CDR3: CAISEEGGGDSPLHF
J: TRBJ1-6
size: .
D: .
V: TRBV10-3

DNA: TGTGCCAGCTCCCCCCGGGAGAAAGGCTACGAGCAGTACTTC
CDR3: CASSPREKGYEQYF
J: TRBJ2-7
size: .
D: .
V: TRBV18

DNA: TGTGCCAGCAGCGTAGCGGGGGGTGAAACCGGGGAGCTGTTTTTT
CDR3: CASSVAGGETGELFF
J: TRBJ2-2
size: .
D: TRBD2
V: TRBV9

DNA: TGCGCCAGCAGCTTCGGGGGGCCTGAAGCTTTCTTT
CDR3: CASSFGGPEAFF
J: TRBJ1-1
size: few
D: .
V: TRBV5-1

DNA: TGTGCCAGCGGACACGGCGGGAACACTGAAGCTTTCTTT
CDR3: CASGHGGNTEAFF
J: TRBJ1-1
size: .
D: .
V: TRBV6-5

DNA: TGTGCCAGTAGTGCCGGGACAGGGAAACTTAACTATGGCTACACCTTC
CDR3: CASSAGTGKLNYGYTF
J: TRBJ1-2
size: .
D: TRBD1
V: TRBV19

DNA: TGCGCCAGCAGCCAGTATGTAGGGGGAGCGAGCAATCAGCCCCAGCATTTT
CDR3: CASSQYVGGASNQPQHF
J: TRBJ1-5
size: .
D: .
V: TRBV4-1

DNA: TGTGCCTGGAATCGACTAGCGGGGAGCGTCTACGAGCAGTACTTC
CDR3: CAWNRLAGSVYEQYF
J: TRBJ2-7
size: .
D: TRBD2
V: TRBV30

DNA: TGTGCCAGCAGTTACTCGAATGGGGGCCTGAACACTGAAGCTTTCTTT
CDR3: CASSYSNGGLNTEAFF
J: TRBJ1-1
size: .
D: .
V: TRBV6-2/TRBV6-3